The sequence of this T cell receptor (beta chain) was determined in a study of regulatory T cells in long-lasting Graves disease. The CDR3 length is 13 residues. The V gene's germline CDR1 is SGDLS and CDR2 YYNGEE. V was pared by 0 bases and J by 10 bases, with 13 bases between. Researchers made TCR beta libraries by using iRepertoire HTBI primers and running Arm-PCR on CDR3 regions. TCRdb re-called the multiplex PCR reads with MiXCR, one entry per CDR3 protein. The table has approximately 690,000 distinct CDR3 sequences, about 32% seen once. Time point reported: persistent/refractory GD, antithyroid drugs over 5 years with positive TRAb. PBMC-extracted RNA yielded the TCR library.

The clonotype comes from a female donor with Graves disease. The sample here was peripheral blood mononuclear cells (PBMCs), taken when the disease was refractory, from a patient treated with antithyroid drugs. The chain employs TRBV9 and TRBJ1-2; tentative D call: TRBD1 (5 bases). The CDR3 region is CASSVEGARNYTF. The CDR3 DNA follows: TGTGCCAGCAGCGTAGAAGGGGCCCGGAACTACACCTTC.